This T cell receptor (beta chain) was obtained from a study of blood T cell repertoires in COVID-19. At the level of the study: Both acute and convalescent COVID-19 samples were obtained from the United States, Italy and Spain.

J lost 0 bases, V lost 3 bases, and 4 bases had no gene match. The germline V gene encodes CDR1 MNHEY and CDR2 SVGEGT. The CDR3 totals 15 residues. TCRdb keeps only in-frame clones here, not all; method: immunoSEQ multiplex PCR. The profile covers hundreds of thousands of clones, with approximately 90% appearing a single time and about an eighth taken by the ten largest. The sample taken for sequencing was peripheral blood. This rearrangement joins TRBV6-2 or TRBV6-3 to TRBJ1-1; 7 bases are a match to TRBD1. The TCR was taken from a woman aged 18-29 years who had recovered from COVID-19. CDR3 protein: CASSYGDRLNTEAFF. The CDR3, as DNA: TGTGCCAGCAGTTATGGGGACAGACTGAACACTGAAGCTTTCTTT.